Shown below are 4 T cell receptor beta chains from a single sample sequenced in a study of T cells expressing NK-cell markers. TCRdb reprocessed the 5' RACE reads and keeps a single row for each CDR3 protein, giving no DNA. The sample has roughly 180,000 distinct CDR3 sequences. The sequencing sample was made of blood T cells: a sorted CD56 or NKG2C T cell subset, CD4+ or CD8+ T cells, or bulk PBMC T cells (not recorded which). Receptors were obtained from a woman aged 18 to 75 in good health.

The J gene is TRBJ2-1, the V gene TRBV29-1; TCRdb designates TRBD2, a call that cannot be tested without DNA. The CDR3 sequence is 14 residues long. Germline V gene sequence: CDR1 SQVTM, CDR2 ANQGSEA. CDR3 residues: CSVGLAGGPNEQFF.

The gene calls are TRBV27 and TRBJ2-3. Germline V gene data show CDR1 as MNHEY and CDR2 as SMNVEV (reference sequence). The CDR3 loop spans 14 amino acids. CDR3 amino acids: CASSFHFAPDTQYF.

The J gene is TRBJ2-1, the V gene TRBV28; TCRdb's D call, TRBD2, is unchecked because there is no DNA. The germline V gene has CDR1 MDHEN and CDR2 SYDVKM. The length of the CDR3 is 16 residues. The CDR3 reads CASSSRQGPKDGEQFF.

This chain connects TRBV20-1 to TRBJ1-1; TCRdb reports TRBD1, a call that lacks DNA to check it against. The germline CDR1 and CDR2 sequences are DFQATT and SNEGSKA (reference sequence). The CDR3 extends over 12 amino acids. The CDR3: CRQGASRTEAFF.